This TCR beta chain was found in a study of PD-1 blockade in classical Hodgkin lymphoma. Exposure to brentuximab vedotin varied, and each patient had relapsed following autologous stem cell transplantation. Clones were read by immunoSEQ multiplex PCR, and TCRdb kept only the in-frame ones, dropping some. This sample has tens of thousands of clones, with roughly 89% found just once. Germline V gene sequence: CDR1 MNHEY, CDR2 SMNVEV (reference sequence). The trim removed 3 bases at V and 5 bases at J, leaving 4 bases unmatched. This CDR3 is 14 amino acids long. This clone came up once. This clonotype was obtained from a human donor with classical Hodgkin lymphoma. The J gene is TRBJ1-2, the V gene TRBV27, with 9 nucleotides matching TRBD1. Material: peripheral blood mononuclear cells (PBMCs), obtained before the second cycle of nivolumab. The CDR3 spells CASSLGTGLYGYTF. As DNA, the CDR3 is TGTGCCAGCAGTTTGGGGACAGGGTTGTATGGCTACACCTTC.